The 29 T cell receptor beta chains below come from one sample, sequenced in a study of blood T cell repertoires in COVID-19. This table comes from immunoSEQ multiplex PCR, and its TCRdb copy is limited to in-frame clones, with some not included. Among some 260,000 clones listed, about 73% were seen once. Sequencing was done on a sample of peripheral blood. The receptors come from a woman of 80 years or more with acute or convalescent COVID-19.

This clone came up a few times. This chain uses TRBV6-5 with TRBJ2-7, with TRBD2 as a possible D gene (6 bases). CDR3 length: 15 amino acids. Per germline, CDR1 MNHEY and CDR2 SVGAGI. The V gene lost 8 bases and the J gene lost 4 bases, with 21 bases spanning the gap. The CDR3 spells CASLVIAGPPYEQYF. The CDR3 bases are TGTGCCAGCCTTGTTATCGCGGGGCCCCCTTACGAGCAGTACTTC.

In the case of this clone: The identical CDR3 is also encoded by other nucleotide sequences in the sample. The V and J genes are TRBV29-1 and TRBJ1-1; D is possibly TRBD1 (6 bases). The CDR3 is made up of 13 amino acids. Germline-derived CDR1 and CDR2 are SQVTM and ANQGSEA. With 7 bases removed from V and 0 bases from J, the gap between germline ends came to 12 bases. The CDR3 coding sequence is TGCAGCGCTCAGACAGGCTTGAACACTGAAGCTTTCTTT. This gives the protein CSAQTGLNTEAFF. Using reference TRBV29-1 and TRBJ1-1 for the parts outside the CDR3, the full variable domain is SAVISQKPSRDICQRGTSLTIQCQVDSQVTMMFWYRQQPGQSLTLIATANQGSEATYESGFVIDKFPISRPNLTFSTLTVSNMSPEDSSIYLCSAQTGLNTEAFFGQGTRLTVV.

The rearrangement joins TRBV7-6 to TRBJ1-5, with no clear D. This CDR3 has 16 residues. Per the germline V gene, CDR1 is SGHVS and CDR2 is FNYEAQ. V was trimmed by 1 base and J by 0 bases, leaving 10 bases between them. CDR3 region: CASSLEAGNSNQPQHF. DNA for the CDR3: TGTGCCAGCAGCTTAGAGGCAGGTAATAGCAATCAGCCCCAGCATTTT. Filled out from reference TRBV7-6 and TRBJ1-5, the complete variable domain reads GAGVSQSPRYKVTKRGQDVALRCDPISGHVSLYWYRQALGQGPEFLTYFNYEAQQDKSGLPNDRFSAERPEGSISTLTIQRTEQRDSAMYRCASSLEAGNSNQPQHFGDGTRLSIL.

The chain has TRBV4-2 and TRBJ2-7; maybe TRBD2 (6 bases). V dropped 0 bases and J dropped 6 bases, with 15 bases sitting between them. The CDR3 spans 15 residues. Germline values: CDR1 LGHNA, CDR2 YNFKEQ. The CDR3 loop reads CASSQDPWASVEQYF. CDR3 sequence (DNA): TGTGCCAGCAGCCAAGATCCCTGGGCTAGCGTCGAGCAGTACTTC.

The V gene is TRBV5-1, the J gene TRBJ2-6; 10 bases align to TRBD1. J gave up 1 base and V 5 bases, and 6 bases lay outside the gene matches. Germline CDR1 SGHRS, CDR2 YFSETQ. The CDR3 totals 17 residues. The CDR3 loop is CASRPTGGVSGANVLTF. CDR3 nucleotide sequence: TGCGCCAGCAGGCCGACAGGGGGCGTATCTGGGGCCAACGTCCTGACTTTC.

The V gene is TRBV7-2, the J gene TRBJ2-7; a weak D match, TRBD2 (6 bases). V was trimmed by 4 bases and J by 2 bases, leaving 12 bases between them. The CDR3 runs to 14 residues. CDR1 SGHTA and CDR2 FQGNSA come from the germline V gene. The CDR3 region has the DNA TGTGCCAGCAGCTCATCCGGGACTCCCTACGAGCAGTACTTC. Residues: CASSSSGTPYEQYF.

The rearrangement joins TRBV15 to TRBJ1-5; a weak D match, TRBD1 (5 bases). Germline V lookup: CDR1 LNHNV, CDR2 YYDKDF (reference sequence). The CDR3 loop spans 14 amino acids. V was shortened by 1 base and J by 3 bases, with 7 bases between the two germline ends. The CDR3 protein is CATSRAGSNQPQHF. DNA for the CDR3: TGTGCCACCAGCAGAGCAGGGTCCAATCAGCCCCAGCATTTT.

The rearrangement links TRBV7-2 to TRBJ2-2; the D is unclear. CDR1 and CDR2 (germline): SGHTA, FQGNSA. The CDR3 extends over 14 amino acids. The ends were cut back, 2 bases at V and 3 bases at J, with 7 bases in the middle. The CDR3 sequence is CASSLRWYTGELFF. In DNA, the CDR3 is TGTGCCAGCAGCTTACGGTGGTACACCGGGGAGCTGTTTTTT.

The chain employs TRBV7-9 and TRBJ1-5; 7 bases are a match to TRBD1. The germline CDR1 and CDR2 sequences are SEHNR and FQNEAQ (reference sequence). V lost 5 bases, J lost 4 bases, and 8 bases stayed unmatched. CDR3 length: 15 amino acids. CDR3 in amino acids: CASSPNAGGNQPQHF. The CDR3 DNA reads as TGTGCCAGCAGCCCAAACGCAGGGGGTAATCAGCCCCAGCATTTT.

This clone was found a few times. V usage is TRBV2 and J usage is TRBJ2-7, with 14 bases that match TRBD2. Germline CDR1 is SNHLY and CDR2 is FYNNEI. The CDR3 runs 14 residues. V lost 8 bases to trimming and J lost 3 bases; unmatched junction nucleotides: 3. This CDR3 is CASGTSGRGYEQYF. The DNA for the CDR3 is TGTGCCAGCGGGACTAGCGGGAGAGGCTACGAGCAGTACTTC.

This chain connects TRBV27 to TRBJ2-3; D gene ambiguous. This CDR3 has 13 amino acids. V lost 0 bases and J 11 bases, leaving 12 bases between the germline ends. Germline CDR1 and CDR2: MNHEY and SMNVEV (reference sequence). As DNA, the CDR3 is TGTGCCAGCAGTTTATCAGCCTACCTAGGGCAGTATTTT. This encodes CASSLSAYLGQYF.

V is TRBV30 and J is TRBJ1-1, with 7 nucleotides matching TRBD1. CDR1 is GTSNPN and CDR2 is SVGIG in the germline V gene (reference sequence). This CDR3 is built from 15 residues. Germline trimming cut 0 bases from V and 4 bases from J; bases unmatched to any gene: 8. As DNA, the CDR3 is TGTGCCTGGAGTGTACGAGGGGGCCTTGTCACTGAAGCTTTCTTT. Translated: CAWSVRGGLVTEAFF.

The V call is TRBV5-1, the J call TRBJ1-3; no clear D gene. This CDR3 region has 15 residues. V lost 2 bases, J lost 0 bases, and 9 bases lay in between. Germline V gives CDR1 SGHRS, CDR2 YFSETQ. Written as DNA, the CDR3 is TGCGCCAGCAGCTTAAGCACGCGCTCTGGAAACACCATATATTTT. It encodes CASSLSTRSGNTIYF. Complete variable domain (other parts from reference TRBV5-1 and TRBJ1-3): KAGVTQTPRYLIKTRGQQVTLSCSPISGHRSVSWYQQTPGQGLQFLFEYFSETQRNKGNFPGRFSGRQFSNSRSEMNVSTLELGDSALYLCASSLSTRSGNTIYFGEGSWLTVV.

The J gene is TRBJ1-1, the V gene TRBV2; 7 bases match TRBD1. With V trimmed by 6 bases and J by 1 base, 5 bases remained unmatched. This CDR3 is 14 amino acids long. Looked up from germline, CDR1 is SNHLY and CDR2 is FYNNEI. CDR3 sequence (DNA): TGTGCCAGCAGAGCCGGGACAGAGAACACTGAAGCTTTCTTT. Residues: CASRAGTENTEAFF.

As to this clone: This may arise from a read error, as a much more abundant clone is one base away. DNA of the CDR3: TGTGCCAGCAGCCCCCAGGGGGTTAGCTCCTACGAGCAGTACTTC. Amino acid sequence: CASSPQGVSSYEQYF. The chain is built from TRBV3-1 (or the pseudogene TRBV3-2) and TRBJ2-7; 7 bases line up with TRBD1. CDR1 is LGHDT, CDR2 YNNKEL, per germline (reference sequence). The J segment lost 0 bases and the V segment lost 4 bases, leaving 6 bases of the junction unmatched. The length of the CDR3 is 15 residues.

V is TRBV12-3 or TRBV12-4 and J is TRBJ1-2; unclear D gene. This CDR3 is built from 12 residues. The ends were cut back, 3 bases at V and 4 bases at J, with 6 bases in the middle. The DNA of the CDR3 is TGTGCCAGCAGTTTTACAGTCTATGGCTACACCTTC. This codes for CASSFTVYGYTF.

This chain uses TRBV27 with TRBJ2-4, with 7 positions matching TRBD1. V lost 5 bases to trimming and J lost 8 bases; unmatched junction nucleotides: 6. Germline loops: CDR1 MNHEY, CDR2 SMNVEV (reference sequence). The CDR3 runs 13 residues. The CDR3 DNA reads as TGTGCCAGCAGTGGTAGGGGGCTGTACATTCAGTACTTC. It encodes CASSGRGLYIQYF.

V usage is TRBV18 and J usage is TRBJ1-1; D unresolved. There are 14 residues in the CDR3. Germline V gene data show CDR1 as KGHSH and CDR2 as LQKENI. Trimming removed 8 bases at V and 1 base at J, with 14 bases between. The CDR3 spells CASVPGYTNTEAFF. As DNA, the CDR3 is TGTGCCAGCGTACCGGGATATACGAACACTGAAGCTTTCTTT.

For the CDR3, the DNA is TGTGCCAGCAGCTTGAATGTGAAGGGGTATAATGAGCAGTTCTTC. This gives the protein CASSLNVKGYNEQFF. This rearrangement joins TRBV5-6 to TRBJ2-1; a weak D match, TRBD1 (5 bases). This CDR3 has 15 amino acids. CDR1 and CDR2 (germline): SGHDT, YYEEEE. Trimming took 1 base from V and 7 from J, leaving 15 bases between them.

The chain recombines TRBV4-1 with TRBJ1-2, with 8 bases identical to TRBD1. The CDR3 covers 16 residues. With V trimmed by 0 bases and J by 6 bases, 9 bases remained unmatched. Per the germline V gene, CDR1 is MGHRA and CDR2 is YSYEKL. CDR3 coding DNA: TGCGCCAGCAGCCAAGATTTGGTCGGGACAGGACATGGCTACACCTTC. Translation gives CASSQDLVGTGHGYTF.

J is TRBJ2-5 and V is TRBV5-1; 9 bases are shared with TRBD1. Germline CDR1 reads SGHRS; CDR2 reads YFSETQ. V shed 4 bases and J 5 bases; nucleotides not matched to a gene: 9. This CDR3 has 15 amino acids. The CDR3 loop reads CASSRNRGPGETQYF. DNA of the CDR3: TGCGCCAGCAGCAGAAACAGGGGGCCTGGGGAGACCCAGTACTTC.

The table lists this clone with a count of one. The rearrangement links TRBV6-5 to TRBJ1-3; D gene ambiguous. This CDR3 is 15 amino acids long. CDR1 MNHEY and CDR2 SVGAGI come from the germline V gene. V lost 0 bases and J 4 bases, leaving 10 bases between the germline ends. CDR3 DNA: TGTGCCAGCAGTTACTCAAGGGAGAGAGGAAACACCATATATTTT. Translated, it gives CASSYSRERGNTIYF.

The chain couples TRBV18 to TRBJ1-6; a possible D gene is TRBD1 (5 bases). CDR1 is KGHSH and CDR2 is LQKENI in the germline V gene. Trimming pared 2 bases from V and 2 bases from J, leaving 13 bases between. The CDR3 totals 17 residues. The CDR3 reads CASSPVSGRTYNSPLHF. In nucleotides, the CDR3 is TGTGCCAGCTCACCAGTCTCAGGGAGGACCTATAATTCACCCCTCCACTTT.

The genes are TRBV10-3 and TRBJ2-7; a weak D match, TRBD2 (6 bases). CDR1 ENHRY and CDR2 SYGVKD come from the germline V gene. V was pared by 2 bases and J by 3 bases, with 8 bases between. There are 13 residues in the CDR3. CDR3 bases: TGTGCCATCAGTGAGGGGCGGGGCTACGAGCAGTACTTC. It yields the protein CAISEGRGYEQYF.

This chain connects TRBV10-1 to TRBJ1-1; 7 nucleotides agree with TRBD1. The length of the CDR3 is 12 residues. CDR1 is WNHNN and CDR2 is SYGVQD in the germline V gene (reference sequence). The trim removed 3 bases at V and 7 bases at J, leaving 2 bases unmatched. Here the CDR3 DNA reads TGCGCCAGCAGTGAAAACAGGGGTGAAGCTTTCTTT. Translated: CASSENRGEAFF.

The rearrangement joins TRBV6-5 to TRBJ1-1, with 7 bases fitting TRBD1. V shed 4 bases and J 4 bases; nucleotides not matched to a gene: 9. Germline V gives CDR1 MNHEY, CDR2 SVGAGI. CDR3 length: 15 amino acids. The CDR3 DNA follows: TGTGCCAGCAGTTCAGGGGGAGGTCGAGGCACTGAAGCTTTCTTT. Its protein is CASSSGGGRGTEAFF.

The chain carries TRBV9 and TRBJ2-5, with a possible D match to TRBD1 (5 bases). The V gene lost 0 bases and the J gene lost 2 bases, with 8 bases spanning the gap. The CDR3 length is 14 residues. Per the germline V gene, CDR1 is SGDLS and CDR2 is YYNGEE. The CDR3 DNA is TGTGCCAGCAGCGTAGATCAGGGACAAGAGACCCAGTACTTC. It is translated as CASSVDQGQETQYF.

V usage is TRBV5-1 and J usage is TRBJ1-1; D is unresolved. Trimming took 8 bases from V and 5 from J, leaving 10 bases between them. The CDR3 extends over 11 amino acids. Germline V lookup: CDR1 SGHRS, CDR2 YFSETQ. CDR3 amino acids: CASRSETEAFF. The CDR3, as DNA: TGCGCCAGTCGCTCTGAGACTGAAGCTTTCTTT.

The gene calls are TRBV10-2 and TRBJ2-7; D is perhaps TRBD2 (6 bases). Looked up from germline, CDR1 is WSHSY and CDR2 is SAAADI. CDR3 length: 13 amino acids. Trimming took off 8 bases at V and 6 bases at J, with 17 bases between the two ends. The CDR3 spells CASHFAVGGEQYF. The DNA of the CDR3 is TGCGCCAGCCACTTTGCGGTCGGGGGCGAGCAGTACTTC.